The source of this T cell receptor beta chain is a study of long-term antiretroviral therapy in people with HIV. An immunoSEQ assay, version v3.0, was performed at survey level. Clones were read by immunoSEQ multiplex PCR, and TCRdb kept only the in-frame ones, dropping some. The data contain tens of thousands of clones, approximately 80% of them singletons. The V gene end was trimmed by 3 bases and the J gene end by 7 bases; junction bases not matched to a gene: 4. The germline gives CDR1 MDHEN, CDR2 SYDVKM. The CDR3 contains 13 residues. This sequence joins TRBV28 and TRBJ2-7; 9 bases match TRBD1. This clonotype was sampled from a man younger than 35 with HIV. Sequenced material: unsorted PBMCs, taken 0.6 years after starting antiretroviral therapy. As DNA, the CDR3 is TGTGCCAGCAGTTTGACAGGGGGTTTTGAGCAGTACTTC. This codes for CASSLTGGFEQYF.